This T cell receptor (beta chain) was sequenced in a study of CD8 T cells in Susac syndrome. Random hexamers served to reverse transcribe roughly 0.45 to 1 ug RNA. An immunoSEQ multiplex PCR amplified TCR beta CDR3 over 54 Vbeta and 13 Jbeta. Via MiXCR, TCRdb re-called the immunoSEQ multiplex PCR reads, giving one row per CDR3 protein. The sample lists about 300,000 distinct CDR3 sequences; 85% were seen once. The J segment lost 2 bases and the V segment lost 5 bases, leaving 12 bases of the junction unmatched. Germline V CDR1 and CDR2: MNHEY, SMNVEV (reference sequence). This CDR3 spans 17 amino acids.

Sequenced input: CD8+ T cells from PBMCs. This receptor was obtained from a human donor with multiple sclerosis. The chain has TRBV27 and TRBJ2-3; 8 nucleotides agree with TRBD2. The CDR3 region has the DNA TGTGCCAGCAGTCCCTATGGAGCGGGGGTTTACACAGATACGCAGTATTTT. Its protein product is CASSPYGAGVYTDTQYF.